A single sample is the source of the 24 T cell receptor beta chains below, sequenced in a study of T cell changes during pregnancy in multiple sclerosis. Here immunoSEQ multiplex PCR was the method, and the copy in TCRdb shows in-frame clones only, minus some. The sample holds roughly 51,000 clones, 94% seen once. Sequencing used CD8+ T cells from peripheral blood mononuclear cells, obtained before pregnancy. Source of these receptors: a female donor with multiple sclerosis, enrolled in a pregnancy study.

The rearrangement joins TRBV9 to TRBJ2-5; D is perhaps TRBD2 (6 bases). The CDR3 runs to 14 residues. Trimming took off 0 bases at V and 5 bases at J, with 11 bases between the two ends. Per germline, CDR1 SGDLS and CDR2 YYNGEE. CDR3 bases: TGTGCCAGCAGCGTAGCGGCTAGCGAGGAGACCCAGTACTTC. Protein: CASSVAASEETQYF.

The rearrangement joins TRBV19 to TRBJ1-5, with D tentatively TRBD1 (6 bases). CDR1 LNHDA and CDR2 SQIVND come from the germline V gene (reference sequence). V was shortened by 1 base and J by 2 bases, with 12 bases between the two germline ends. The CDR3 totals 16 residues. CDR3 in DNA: TGTGCCAGTAGTATAGCTCTAGGGGGGGGCAATCAGCCCCAGCATTTT. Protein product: CASSIALGGGNQPQHF.

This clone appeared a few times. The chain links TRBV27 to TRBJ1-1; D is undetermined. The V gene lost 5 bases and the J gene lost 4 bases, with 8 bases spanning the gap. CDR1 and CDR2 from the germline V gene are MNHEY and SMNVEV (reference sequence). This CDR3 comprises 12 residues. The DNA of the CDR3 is TGTGCCAGCAGTATAGCCGGCACTGAAGCTTTCTTT. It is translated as CASSIAGTEAFF.

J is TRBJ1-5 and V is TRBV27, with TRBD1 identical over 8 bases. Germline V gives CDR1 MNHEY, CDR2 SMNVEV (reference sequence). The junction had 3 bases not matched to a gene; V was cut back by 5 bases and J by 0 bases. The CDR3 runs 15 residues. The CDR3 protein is CASSHGTGSNQPQHF. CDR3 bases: TGTGCCAGCAGTCACGGGACAGGTAGCAATCAGCCCCAGCATTTT.

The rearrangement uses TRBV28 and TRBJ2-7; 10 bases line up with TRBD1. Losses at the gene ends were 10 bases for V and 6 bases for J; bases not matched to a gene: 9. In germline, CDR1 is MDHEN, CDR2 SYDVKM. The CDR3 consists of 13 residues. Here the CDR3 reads CATTGQGPLEQYF. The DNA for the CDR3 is TGTGCCACCACGGGACAGGGGCCTCTCGAGCAGTACTTC. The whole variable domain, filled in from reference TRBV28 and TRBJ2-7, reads DVKVTQSSRYLVKRTGEKVFLECVQDMDHENMFWYRQDPGLGLRLIYFSYDVKMKEKGDIPEGYSVSREKKERFSLILESASTNQTSMYLCATTGQGPLEQYFGPGTRLTVT.

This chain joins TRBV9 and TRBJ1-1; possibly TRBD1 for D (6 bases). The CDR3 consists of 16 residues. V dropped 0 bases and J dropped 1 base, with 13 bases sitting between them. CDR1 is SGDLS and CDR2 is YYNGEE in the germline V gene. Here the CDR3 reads CASSVDGGPGNTEAFF. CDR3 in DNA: TGTGCCAGCAGCGTAGACGGGGGGCCGGGGAACACTGAAGCTTTCTTT.

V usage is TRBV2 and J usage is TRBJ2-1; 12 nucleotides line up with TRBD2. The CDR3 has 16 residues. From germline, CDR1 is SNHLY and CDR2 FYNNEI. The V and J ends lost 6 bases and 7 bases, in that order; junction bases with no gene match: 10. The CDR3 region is CASRTSTSGSQNEQFF. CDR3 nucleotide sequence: TGTGCCAGCAGGACCTCGACTAGCGGGAGTCAGAATGAGCAGTTCTTC.

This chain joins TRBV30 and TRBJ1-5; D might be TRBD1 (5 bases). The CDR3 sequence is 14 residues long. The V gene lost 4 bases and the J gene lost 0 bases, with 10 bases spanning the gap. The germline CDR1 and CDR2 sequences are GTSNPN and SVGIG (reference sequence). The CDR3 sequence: CAWTRGSSNQPQHF. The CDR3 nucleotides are TGTGCCTGGACTAGGGGTTCTAGCAATCAGCCCCAGCATTTT.

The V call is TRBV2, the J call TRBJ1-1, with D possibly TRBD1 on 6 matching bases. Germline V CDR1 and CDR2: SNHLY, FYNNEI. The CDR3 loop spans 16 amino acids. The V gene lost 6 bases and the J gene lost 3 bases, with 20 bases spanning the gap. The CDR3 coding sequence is TGTGCCAGCAGCGTACACCCGACCGCAGGGGACACTGAAGCTTTCTTT. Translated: CASSVHPTAGDTEAFF.

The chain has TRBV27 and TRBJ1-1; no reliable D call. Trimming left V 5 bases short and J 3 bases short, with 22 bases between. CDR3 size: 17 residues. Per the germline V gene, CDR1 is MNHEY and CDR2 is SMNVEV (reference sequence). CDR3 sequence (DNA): TGTGCCAGCAGTCCCCAAGACGGGATTGTCGTAGACACTGAAGCTTTCTTT. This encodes CASSPQDGIVVDTEAFF.

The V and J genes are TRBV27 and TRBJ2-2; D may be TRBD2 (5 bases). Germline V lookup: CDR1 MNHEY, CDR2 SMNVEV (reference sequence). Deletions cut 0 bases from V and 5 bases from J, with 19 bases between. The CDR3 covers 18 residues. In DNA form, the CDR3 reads TGTGCCAGCAGTTTATCTTCGGGGTATGACGGCCAAACCGGGGAGCTGTTTTTT. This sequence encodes CASSLSSGYDGQTGELFF.

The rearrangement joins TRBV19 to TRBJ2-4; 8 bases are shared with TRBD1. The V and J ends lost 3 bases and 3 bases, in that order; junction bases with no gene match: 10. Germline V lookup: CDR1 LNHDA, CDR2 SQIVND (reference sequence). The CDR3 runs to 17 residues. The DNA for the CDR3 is TGTGCCAGTAGTATCCTACCTCCCGGACAGGGCAAAAACATTCAGTACTTC. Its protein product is CASSILPPGQGKNIQYF.

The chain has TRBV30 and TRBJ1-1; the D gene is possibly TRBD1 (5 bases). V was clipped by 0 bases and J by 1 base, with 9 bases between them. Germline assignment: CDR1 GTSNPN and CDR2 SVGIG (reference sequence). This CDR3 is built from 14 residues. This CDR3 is CAWSVVQGNTEAFF. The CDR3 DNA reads TGTGCCTGGAGTGTAGTCCAGGGGAACACTGAAGCTTTCTTT.

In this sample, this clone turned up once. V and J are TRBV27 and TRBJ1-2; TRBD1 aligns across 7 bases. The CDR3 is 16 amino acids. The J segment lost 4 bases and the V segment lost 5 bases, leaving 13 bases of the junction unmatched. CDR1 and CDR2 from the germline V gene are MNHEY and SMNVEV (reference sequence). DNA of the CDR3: TGTGCCAGCAGTCCGGGGACAGCAAATCTAATCTATGGCTACACCTTC. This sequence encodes CASSPGTANLIYGYTF.

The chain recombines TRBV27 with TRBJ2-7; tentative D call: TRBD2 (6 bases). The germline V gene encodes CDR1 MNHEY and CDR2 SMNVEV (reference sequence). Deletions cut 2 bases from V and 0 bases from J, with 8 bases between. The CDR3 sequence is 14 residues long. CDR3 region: CASSLAGSSYEQYF. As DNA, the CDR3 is TGTGCCAGCAGTTTAGCGGGAAGCTCCTACGAGCAGTACTTC.

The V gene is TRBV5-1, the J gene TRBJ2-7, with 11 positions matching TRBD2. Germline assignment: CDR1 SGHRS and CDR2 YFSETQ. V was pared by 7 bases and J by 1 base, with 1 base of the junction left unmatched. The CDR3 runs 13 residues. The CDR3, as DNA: TGCGCCAGCCGACTAGCGGGATCCTACGAGCAGTACTTC. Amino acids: CASRLAGSYEQYF.

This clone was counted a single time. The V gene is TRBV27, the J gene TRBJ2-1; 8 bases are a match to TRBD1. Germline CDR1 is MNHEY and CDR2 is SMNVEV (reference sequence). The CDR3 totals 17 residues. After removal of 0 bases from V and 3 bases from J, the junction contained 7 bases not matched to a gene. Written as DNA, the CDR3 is TGTGCCAGCAGTTTATCTCCGACAGGGGCAATCTACAATGAGCAGTTCTTC. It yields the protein CASSLSPTGAIYNEQFF.

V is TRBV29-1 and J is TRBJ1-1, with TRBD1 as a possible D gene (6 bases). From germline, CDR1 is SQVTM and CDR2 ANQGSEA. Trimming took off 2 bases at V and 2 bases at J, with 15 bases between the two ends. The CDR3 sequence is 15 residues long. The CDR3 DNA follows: TGCAGCGTTGAACCTAACAGGGCAGCTAACACTGAAGCTTTCTTT. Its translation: CSVEPNRAANTEAFF. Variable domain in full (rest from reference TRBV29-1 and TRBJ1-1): SAVISQKPSRDICQRGTSLTIQCQVDSQVTMMFWYRQQPGQSLTLIATANQGSEATYESGFVIDKFPISRPNLTFSTLTVSNMSPEDSSIYLCSVEPNRAANTEAFFGQGTRLTVV.

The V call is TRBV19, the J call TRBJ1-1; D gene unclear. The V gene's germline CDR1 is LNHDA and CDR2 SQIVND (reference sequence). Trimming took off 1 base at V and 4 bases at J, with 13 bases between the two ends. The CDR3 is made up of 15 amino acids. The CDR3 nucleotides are TGTGCCAGTAGTATAGGATCGTTGTTTAGCACTGAAGCTTTCTTT. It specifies CASSIGSLFSTEAFF.

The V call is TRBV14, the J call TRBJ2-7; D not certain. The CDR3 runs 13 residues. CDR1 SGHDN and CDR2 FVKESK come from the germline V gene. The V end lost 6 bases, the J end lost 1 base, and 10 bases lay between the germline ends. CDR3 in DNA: TGTGCCAGCAGTCGGGTCTTTTCCTACGAGCAGTACTTC. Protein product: CASSRVFSYEQYF.

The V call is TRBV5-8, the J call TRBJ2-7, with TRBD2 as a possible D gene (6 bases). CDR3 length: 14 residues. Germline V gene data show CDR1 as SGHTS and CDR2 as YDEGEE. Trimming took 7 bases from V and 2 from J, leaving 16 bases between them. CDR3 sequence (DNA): TGTGCCAGCCGCTCGGGAGTCGCACCCTACGAGCAGTACTTC. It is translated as CASRSGVAPYEQYF. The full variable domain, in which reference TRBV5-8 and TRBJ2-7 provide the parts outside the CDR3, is EAGVTQSPTHLIKTRGQQATLRCSPISGHTSVYWYQQALGLGLQFLLWYDEGEERNRGNFPPRFSGRQFPNYSSELNVNALELEDSALYLCASRSGVAPYEQYFGPGTRLTVT.

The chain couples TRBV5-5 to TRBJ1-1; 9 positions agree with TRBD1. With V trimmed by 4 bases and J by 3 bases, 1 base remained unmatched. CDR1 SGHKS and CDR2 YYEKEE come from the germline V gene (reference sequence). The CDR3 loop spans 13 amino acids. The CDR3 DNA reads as TGTGCCAGCAGCGGACAGGGGCACACTGAAGCTTTCTTT. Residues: CASSGQGHTEAFF.

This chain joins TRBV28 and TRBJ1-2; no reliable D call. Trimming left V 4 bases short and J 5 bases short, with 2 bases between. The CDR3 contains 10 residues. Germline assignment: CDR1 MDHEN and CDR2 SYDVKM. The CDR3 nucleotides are TGTGCCAGCAGTTCATATGGCTACACCTTC. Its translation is CASSSYGYTF.

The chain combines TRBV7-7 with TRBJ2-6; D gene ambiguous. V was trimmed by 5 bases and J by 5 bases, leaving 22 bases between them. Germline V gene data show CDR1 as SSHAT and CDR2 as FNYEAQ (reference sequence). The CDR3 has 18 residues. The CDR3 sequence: CASSTLSVPQSRANVLTF. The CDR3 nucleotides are TGTGCCAGCAGCACGCTGTCAGTGCCACAAAGTCGGGCCAACGTCCTGACTTTC.